These T cell receptor beta chains were read from a single sample in a study of CD8+CD57+ T cells in acquired aplastic anemia. TCRdb re-derived calls from the reads in MiXCR, one entry per CDR3 protein. The sample includes under 200,000 distinct CDR3 sequences, under 50% of them seen just once. Sequenced material: sorted CD4+, CD8+, or CD8+CD57+ T cells (not recorded which) from PBMCs. All receptors come from a human donor with aplastic anemia. The CDR3 runs from the conserved cysteine through the conserved F or W. A D gene is named only where the DNA matches it firmly. The size of a clone is reported for some rows only, either as once, few or many, or as a class for expanded clones.

many	TRBV7-2	15	TRBJ1-4	-	CASSPGGSTNEKLFF	TGTGCCAGCAGCCCCGGGGGGTCGACTAATGAAAAACTGTTTTTT
-	TRBV7-2	16	TRBJ2-7	-	CASSLAGLARRYEQYF	TGTGCCAGCAGCTTAGCGGGGCTAGCTCGGAGGTACGAGCAGTACTTC
-	TRBV10-3	14	TRBJ1-1	-	CAISDNSLNTEAFF	TGTGCCATCAGTGACAACTCCCTGAACACTGAAGCTTTCTTT
-	TRBV24-1	15	TRBJ2-2	-	CATSGLGGRTGELLF	TGTGCCACCAGTGGTTTGGGGGGGCGCACCGGGGAGCTGCTTTTT
-	TRBV2	16	TRBJ2-5	-	CASSGGRAHTEETQYF	TGTGCCAGCAGTGGCGGCCGGGCCCATACTGAAGAGACCCAGTACTTC
many	TRBV7-2	16	TRBJ2-1	TRBD2	CASSISGTLSYNEQFF	TGTGCCAGCAGCATAAGCGGGACTCTCTCCTACAATGAGCAGTTCTTC
-	TRBV2	13	TRBJ1-6	-	CASLRDGNSPLHF	TGTGCCAGCCTCCGGGACGGCAATTCACCCCTCCACTTT
-	TRBV20-1	16	TRBJ2-7	-	CSARGGRTGLPYGQYF	TGCAGTGCTAGAGGGGGCCGTACCGGGCTCCCTTACGGGCAGTACTTC
many	TRBV4-1	15	TRBJ1-5	-	CASSQDGRPGEPQHF	TGCGCCAGCAGCCAAGACGGGAGGCCGGGAGAACCCCAGCATTTT
-	TRBV9	11	TRBJ1-3	-	CASSSGYTVYF	TGTGCCAGCAGCTCGGGATACACCGTATATTTT
many	TRBV7-9	15	TRBJ1-1	TRBD1	CASSPTGGAYTEAFF	TGTGCCAGCAGCCCGACAGGGGGCGCATACACTGAAGCTTTCTTT
many	TRBV3-1	11	TRBJ2-7	-	CASSQGSEQYF	TGTGCCAGCAGCCAAGGGAGCGAGCAGTACTTC
-	TRBV10-3	15	TRBJ2-5	TRBD2	CATMDGSGNLETQYF	TGTGCCACGATGGATGGTAGCGGGAACCTAGAGACCCAGTACTTC
many	TRBV5-1	14	TRBJ2-2	-	CASSLTQTAGELFF	TGCGCCAGCAGCTTGACTCAAACGGCCGGGGAGCTGTTTTTT
-	TRBV6-5	13	TRBJ1-5	-	CASSSLMGQPQHF	TGTGCCAGCAGTTCCCTCATGGGTCAGCCCCAGCATTTT
many	TRBV5-1	16	TRBJ2-3	TRBD1	CASSLGQGASGDTQYF	TGCGCCAGCAGCTTGGGACAGGGGGCTTCAGGGGATACGCAGTATTTT
many	TRBV2	15	TRBJ2-7	TRBD1	CASSADRGYLYEQYF	TGTGCCAGCAGTGCCGACAGGGGGTACCTCTACGAGCAGTACTTC
many	TRBV2	17	TRBJ2-3	TRBD1	CASMGQGGSSESDTQYF	TGTGCCAGCATGGGACAGGGGGGATCTAGCGAGTCAGATACGCAGTATTTT
-	TRBV7-2	13	TRBJ2-3	-	CASSLANTDTQYF	TGTGCCAGCAGCTTAGCGAACACAGATACGCAGTATTTT
-	TRBV29-1	11	TRBJ1-1	-	CSVELHTEAFF	TGCAGCGTTGAACTCCACACTGAAGCTTTCTTT
-	TRBV20-1	15	TRBJ2-7	-	CSASPAGRGSYEQYF	TGCAGTGCTAGTCCTGCAGGGAGAGGATCCTACGAGCAGTACTTC
-	TRBV12-3/TRBV12-4	15	TRBJ2-1	TRBD1	CASSPTGYAYNEQFF	TGTGCCAGCAGCCCGACAGGGTACGCCTACAATGAGCAGTTCTTC
-	TRBV7-2	12	TRBJ2-7	-	CASSLVGREQYF	TGTGCCAGCAGCTTAGTAGGGCGCGAGCAGTACTTC
many	TRBV10-2	12	TRBJ1-5	-	CASSSTGPSQHF	TGCGCCAGCAGCTCCACAGGGCCATCCCAGCATTTT
-	TRBV10-3	12	TRBJ2-7	TRBD1	CASRQTGPEQYF	TGTGCCAGCAGGCAGACAGGGCCCGAGCAGTACTTC
-	TRBV29-1	11	TRBJ1-2	-	CSLGYREGCTF	TGCAGCCTTGGATACCGGGAGGGCTGCACCTTC
many	TRBV5-1	16	TRBJ1-1	TRBD1	CASSLGQGALESEAFF	TGCGCCAGCAGCCTCGGACAGGGGGCATTAGAGTCTGAAGCTTTCTTT
-	TRBV7-6	15	TRBJ2-7	-	CASSSTQEPTGRQYF	TGTGCCAGCAGCTCCACCCAGGAACCTACTGGACGTCAGTACTTC
-	TRBV10-3	15	TRBJ1-5	-	CAISESGGVGQPQHF	TGTGCCATCAGTGAGTCGGGGGGGGTAGGTCAGCCCCAGCATTTT
-	TRBV19	13	TRBJ1-2	-	CASKGWLDYGYTF	TGTGCCAGTAAGGGTTGGCTAGACTATGGCTACACCTTC
-	TRBV7-8	15	TRBJ1-2	TRBD1	CASYKGQGANYGYTF	TGTGCCTCTTATAAAGGACAGGGGGCGAATTATGGCTACACCTTC
-	TRBV15	15	TRBJ1-1	TRBD1	CATSRATGAATEAFF	TGTGCCACCAGCAGGGCGACAGGGGCGGCGACTGAAGCTTTCTTT
many	TRBV19	15	TRBJ2-3	TRBD2	CASRALAGTQSSQYF	TGTGCCAGTAGGGCGCTAGCGGGGACCCAAAGTTCGCAGTATTTT
many	TRBV19	14	TRBJ2-2	TRBD1	CASSLQGAPGELFF	TGTGCCAGTAGTCTCCAGGGGGCCCCCGGGGAGCTGTTTTTT
-	TRBV19	14	TRBJ2-7	-	CASSPEDSAYEQYF	TGTGCCAGTAGTCCCGAGGACAGTGCCTACGAGCAGTACTTC
-	TRBV7-6	15	TRBJ2-1	TRBD2	CASSSGTSAYNEQFF	TGTGCCAGCAGCTCCGGGACTAGCGCATACAATGAGCAGTTCTTC
many	TRBV20-1	14	TRBJ1-1	-	CSATRGQMNTEAFF	TGCAGTGCTACCCGCGGCCAAATGAACACTGAAGCTTTCTTT
-	TRBV20-1	14	TRBJ2-7	TRBD1	CSARDDRVTYEQYF	TGCAGTGCTAGAGACGACAGGGTCACCTACGAGCAGTACTTC
many	TRBV3-1	12	TRBJ2-7	-	CASSRSGVEQYF	TGTGCCAGCAGCCGGTCAGGGGTCGAGCAGTACTTC
many	TRBV5-1	14	TRBJ1-4	-	CASSLDRANEKLFF	TGCGCCAGCAGCTTGGACAGGGCTAACGAAAAACTGTTTTTT
few	TRBV20-1	13	TRBJ2-7	-	CSARDDTSYEQYF	TGCAGTGCTAGAGACGACACCTCCTACGAGCAGTACTTC
many	TRBV5-5	15	TRBJ1-1	-	CASSLGLQANTEAFF	TGTGCCAGCAGCTTGGGGCTACAGGCCAACACTGAAGCTTTCTTT
-	TRBV24-1	15	TRBJ1-2	TRBD1	CATSEAGTGVYGYTF	TGTGCCACCAGTGAGGCCGGGACAGGAGTCTATGGCTACACCTTC
many	TRBV5-1	15	TRBJ2-1	TRBD1	CASSPEGQPGNEQFF	TGCGCCAGCAGCCCCGAGGGACAGCCTGGCAATGAGCAGTTCTTC
many	TRBV2	15	TRBJ1-5	-	CASRGGTAKGQPQHF	TGTGCCAGCAGGGGGGGGACGGCGAAAGGTCAGCCCCAGCATTTT
once	TRBV11-1	16	TRBJ1-2	-	CASSFSGAGTGYGYTF	TGTGCCAGCAGCTTCTCCGGCGCCGGGACGGGCTATGGCTACACCTTC
-	TRBV10-3	12	TRBJ1-4	-	CAIGYPNEKLFF	TGTGCCATCGGCTACCCAAATGAAAAACTGTTTTTT